A selection of T cell receptor beta chains follows, all from one sample in a study of PD-1 blockade in classical Hodgkin lymphoma. The repertoire was sequenced with immunoSEQ multiplex PCR; TCRdb's copy has only in-frame clones and lacks some. The data contain tens of thousands of clones, 87% of them singletons. The material sequenced was peripheral blood mononuclear cells (PBMCs), taken before the fourth cycle of nivolumab. All receptors come from a human donor with classical Hodgkin lymphoma. CDR3s include the opening cysteine and the closing phenylalanine or tryptophan. The order of the fields is D gene, clone size, V gene, J gene, CDR3 DNA, CDR3 protein. A D gene is named only where the DNA matches it firmly. The size entry is marked missing in some rows and otherwise reads once, few, many or a size class.

d_call: -
clone_size: -
v_call: TRBV30
j_call: TRBJ1-1
cdr3_nt: TGTGCCTGGAGTCCCCTCGGGGAAAGAGCTTTCTTT
cdr3_aa: CAWSPLGERAFF

d_call: -
clone_size: -
v_call: TRBV5-1
j_call: TRBJ1-5
cdr3_nt: TGCGCCAGCAGCTCCGAGGGGGACCGGAATCAGCCCCAGCATTTT
cdr3_aa: CASSSEGDRNQPQHF

d_call: -
clone_size: -
v_call: TRBV19
j_call: TRBJ1-5
cdr3_nt: TGTGCCACCTCTATTGAATCGAATCAGCCCCAGCATTTT
cdr3_aa: CATSIESNQPQHF

d_call: -
clone_size: once
v_call: TRBV5-1
j_call: TRBJ1-5
cdr3_nt: TGCGCCAGCAGCTTACAGGGTAGTGCGCCCCAGCATTTT
cdr3_aa: CASSLQGSAPQHF

d_call: TRBD2
clone_size: -
v_call: TRBV7-6
j_call: TRBJ2-1
cdr3_nt: TGTGCCAGCAGCTTTACTAGCGGGGGGGCTTTCTACAATGAGCAGTTCTTC
cdr3_aa: CASSFTSGGAFYNEQFF

d_call: -
clone_size: -
v_call: TRBV15
j_call: TRBJ2-1
cdr3_nt: TGTGCCACCAGCAGAGTTACGAGCTCCTACAATGAGCAGTTCTTC
cdr3_aa: CATSRVTSSYNEQFF

d_call: -
clone_size: -
v_call: TRBV7-3
j_call: TRBJ1-2
cdr3_nt: TGTGCCAGCAGCTTAACGGCAGAGGGATCTGGCTACACCTTC
cdr3_aa: CASSLTAEGSGYTF

d_call: -
clone_size: -
v_call: TRBV27
j_call: TRBJ1-1
cdr3_nt: TGTGCCAGCAGTCCCCCTTTGGGGGACACTGAAGCTTTCTTT
cdr3_aa: CASSPPLGDTEAFF

d_call: TRBD1
clone_size: -
v_call: TRBV2
j_call: TRBJ2-5
cdr3_nt: TGTGCCAGCAGGCGGGCGACAGGGGTTGGAGAGACCCAGTACTTC
cdr3_aa: CASRRATGVGETQYF

d_call: -
clone_size: -
v_call: TRBV5-1
j_call: TRBJ1-2
cdr3_nt: TGCGCCAGCAGTTCCACACGAGGTGGGGAGGCCGGCTACACCTTC
cdr3_aa: CASSSTRGGEAGYTF

d_call: -
clone_size: few
v_call: TRBV30
j_call: TRBJ2-1
cdr3_nt: TGTGCCTGGAGTCGTGGGAATGAGCAGTTCTTC
cdr3_aa: CAWSRGNEQFF

d_call: -
clone_size: -
v_call: TRBV19
j_call: TRBJ1-5
cdr3_nt: TGTGCCAGTGCTAGACAGGGCAATCAGCCCCAGCATTTT
cdr3_aa: CASARQGNQPQHF

d_call: TRBD1
clone_size: -
v_call: TRBV7-9
j_call: TRBJ1-2
cdr3_nt: TGTGCCAGCACCTCCGGGGACAGGGTAATATATGGCTACACCTTC
cdr3_aa: CASTSGDRVIYGYTF

d_call: -
clone_size: -
v_call: TRBV5-1
j_call: TRBJ1-1
cdr3_nt: TGCGCCAGCAGCTTGCCCCCCGCCGAGGACAAAGCTTTCTTT
cdr3_aa: CASSLPPAEDKAFF

d_call: TRBD1
clone_size: -
v_call: TRBV7-6
j_call: TRBJ2-5
cdr3_nt: TGTGCCAGCAGCACCTCCCCAACAGGGGGTATGGAGACCCAGTACTTC
cdr3_aa: CASSTSPTGGMETQYF

d_call: -
clone_size: -
v_call: TRBV4-2
j_call: TRBJ2-5
cdr3_nt: TGTGCCAGCAGTCCCTCGGGCGGGGGCTCCCAAGAGACCCAGTACTTC
cdr3_aa: CASSPSGGGSQETQYF

d_call: -
clone_size: -
v_call: TRBV5-4
j_call: TRBJ2-7
cdr3_nt: TGTGCCAGCAGTTTTACGGCGAACCACGAGCAGTACTTC
cdr3_aa: CASSFTANHEQYF

d_call: -
clone_size: -
v_call: TRBV27
j_call: TRBJ2-3
cdr3_nt: TGTGCCAGCAGTTCCTGGGACATCAGCACAGATACGCAGTATTTT
cdr3_aa: CASSSWDISTDTQYF

d_call: TRBD1
clone_size: once
v_call: TRBV5-1
j_call: TRBJ2-7
cdr3_nt: TGCGCCAGCAGCCCGGACAGGGTGAGCTCCTACGAGCAGTACTTC
cdr3_aa: CASSPDRVSSYEQYF

d_call: -
clone_size: -
v_call: TRBV5-4
j_call: TRBJ2-3
cdr3_nt: TGTGCCAGCAGCTTGGTCAGGGAGGCAGCCTTAAGCACAGATACGCAGTATTTT
cdr3_aa: CASSLVREAALSTDTQYF

d_call: -
clone_size: -
v_call: TRBV5-1
j_call: TRBJ1-4
cdr3_nt: TGCGCCAGCAAGGAAGGTACTAATGAAAAACTGTTTTTT
cdr3_aa: CASKEGTNEKLFF

d_call: -
clone_size: -
v_call: TRBV11-2
j_call: TRBJ1-5
cdr3_nt: TGTGCCAGCACTTCCTCCCCTAATCAGCCCCAGCATTTT
cdr3_aa: CASTSSPNQPQHF

d_call: TRBD1
clone_size: -
v_call: TRBV6-1
j_call: TRBJ2-7
cdr3_nt: TGTGCCAGCAGGCCGGGACAGCAGATCTCCTACGAGCAGTACTTC
cdr3_aa: CASRPGQQISYEQYF

d_call: -
clone_size: -
v_call: TRBV5-1
j_call: TRBJ1-6
cdr3_nt: TGCGCCAGCAGCTTGGGCATTGGGGGAGGACAGACCAATTCACCCCTCCACTTT
cdr3_aa: CASSLGIGGGQTNSPLHF

d_call: -
clone_size: few
v_call: TRBV2
j_call: TRBJ2-1
cdr3_nt: TGTGCCAGCAGTGGTGTCGGCCTGGTCAAGCAGTTCTTC
cdr3_aa: CASSGVGLVKQFF

d_call: -
clone_size: -
v_call: TRBV12-5
j_call: TRBJ1-1
cdr3_nt: TGTGCTAGTGGTCACACAAGAATCACTGAAGCTTTCTTT
cdr3_aa: CASGHTRITEAFF

d_call: TRBD2
clone_size: -
v_call: TRBV7-8
j_call: TRBJ2-7
cdr3_nt: TGTGCCAGCAGCTCCCTAGCGGGGGGGAACTACGAGCAGTACTTC
cdr3_aa: CASSSLAGGNYEQYF

d_call: TRBD1
clone_size: -
v_call: TRBV30
j_call: TRBJ1-5
cdr3_nt: TGTGCCTGGAGTGTGGGACAGAGCAATCAGCCCCAGCATTTT
cdr3_aa: CAWSVGQSNQPQHF